Each of the 32 T cell receptor beta chains below was sequenced from the same sample in a study of tumor-infiltrating lymphocytes in localized non-small cell lung cancer. Using immunoSEQ multiplex PCR, the repertoire was profiled, and TCRdb retains in-frame clones only, with some absent. The sample shows over 10,000 clones, roughly 66% of them seen only once. The sample consisted of uninvolved lung tissue not adjacent to the tumor. The receptors here all came from a human donor with non-small cell lung cancer.

The chain carries TRBV6-5 and TRBJ2-7, with 11 bases matching TRBD2. V was clipped by 6 bases and J by 6 bases; unmatched bases: 7. Germline V CDR1 and CDR2: MNHEY, SVGAGI. The CDR3 consists of 14 residues. CDR3 amino acids: CASRSSGRIGEQYF. Here the CDR3 DNA reads TGTGCCAGCAGGTCTAGCGGGAGGATAGGCGAGCAGTACTTC.

The chain links TRBV6-5 to TRBJ1-1; no definite D call. Trimming removed 5 bases at V and 5 bases at J, with 9 bases between. Germline CDR1 reads MNHEY; CDR2 reads SVGAGI. CDR3 length equals 12 residues. The CDR3 nucleotides read TGTGCCAGCAGTCTTTCGTCGACTGAAGCTTTCTTT. It is translated as CASSLSSTEAFF.

This clone was counted between two and nine times. The chain has TRBV15 and TRBJ1-1; D is undetermined. V lost 0 bases and J lost 0, with 8 bases in between. The CDR3 is 15 residues long. The V gene's germline CDR1 is LNHNV and CDR2 YYDKDF (reference sequence). The CDR3 sequence: CATSREKTMNTEAFF. The CDR3, as DNA: TGTGCCACCAGCAGAGAAAAAACTATGAACACTGAAGCTTTCTTT.

The genes are TRBV2 and TRBJ2-7, with D possibly TRBD1 on 6 matching bases. CDR1 is SNHLY and CDR2 is FYNNEI in the germline V gene. The CDR3 has 14 amino acids. Trimming took off 8 bases at V and 0 bases at J, with 14 bases between the two ends. CDR3 in amino acids: CASRHRTASYEQYF. The DNA of the CDR3 is TGTGCCAGCCGGCATAGGACAGCCTCCTACGAGCAGTACTTC.

The gene calls are TRBV19 and TRBJ2-7, with D uncertain. Between the trimmed V and J ends, which lost 6 bases and 1 base, there was a span of 13 bases. Germline CDR1 reads LNHDA; CDR2 reads SQIVND (reference sequence). The CDR3 is 14 amino acids. CDR3 loop: CASRQRYESYEQYF. Written as DNA, the CDR3 is TGTGCCAGTAGGCAGAGGTACGAATCCTACGAGCAGTACTTC.

This rearrangement joins TRBV7-7 to TRBJ2-2; D is undetermined. The V gene's germline CDR1 is SSHAT and CDR2 FNYEAQ (reference sequence). V was trimmed by 5 bases and J by 4 bases, leaving 17 bases between them. This CDR3 region has 16 residues. CDR3 protein: CASSTISPKSTGELFF. The CDR3, as DNA: TGTGCCAGCAGCACGATCTCCCCCAAGTCCACCGGGGAGCTGTTTTTT.

The chain recombines TRBV11-2 with TRBJ2-6; no firm D call. V lost 3 bases, J lost 5 bases, and 23 bases lay in between. In germline, CDR1 is SGHAT, CDR2 FQNNGV. The CDR3 consists of 19 residues. The CDR3 sequence: CASSFNFWRTGRRANVLTF. The CDR3 region has the DNA TGTGCCAGCAGCTTTAATTTTTGGAGAACCGGGCGAAGGGCCAACGTCCTGACTTTC.

The chain couples TRBV7-2 to TRBJ2-3, with a possible D match to TRBD1 (6 bases). Germline CDR1 SGHTA, CDR2 FQGNSA. V shed 3 bases and J shed 4 bases, with 14 bases lying between them. The CDR3 loop spans 15 amino acids. The CDR3 DNA sequence: TGTGCCAGCAGCTTTTCAGGGGTTAGGGCAGATACGCAGTATTTT. Its protein product is CASSFSGVRADTQYF.

This chain links TRBV29-1 with TRBJ2-7, with 7 bases that match TRBD1. The CDR3 has 14 residues. V dropped 2 bases and J dropped 9; count of bases not matched to a gene: 13. Germline lookup yields CDR1 SQVTM and CDR2 ANQGSEA. CDR3 sequence reads: CSVESTGQTALQYF. The CDR3 DNA reads as TGCAGCGTTGAAAGTACGGGACAGACTGCCCTGCAGTACTTC.

This sequence joins TRBV4-3 and TRBJ1-6; TRBD1 agrees at 8 bases. V trimming: 4 bases; J trimming: 7 bases; junction bases outside the gene matches: 9. Germline assignment: CDR1 LGHNA and CDR2 YSLEER. This CDR3 spans 16 amino acids. The CDR3 DNA sequence: TGCGCCAGCAGCCCGACTCACAGGGGGATGAATTCACCCCTCCACTTT. Its protein is CASSPTHRGMNSPLHF.

Here the CDR3 DNA reads TGCGCCAGCAATGATAGACTAGCGGCTTACAATGAGCAGTTCTTC. This sequence encodes CASNDRLAAYNEQFF. The rearrangement uses TRBV5-1 and TRBJ2-1; 9 bases are shared with TRBD2. V was pared by 6 bases and J by 4 bases, with 8 bases of the junction left unmatched. Looked up from germline, CDR1 is SGHRS and CDR2 is YFSETQ. The CDR3 contains 15 residues.

This clone was picked up one time. The genes are TRBV2 and TRBJ1-4; D not resolved. Germline CDR1 is SNHLY and CDR2 is FYNNEI. Between the trimmed V and J ends, which lost 8 bases and 7 bases, there was a span of 17 bases. The length of the CDR3 is 14 residues. The DNA of the CDR3 is TGTGCCAGCTCTGCGCTCACCCTCAGTGAAAAACTGTTTTTT. Translated: CASSALTLSEKLFF.

The chain combines TRBV19 with TRBJ2-3, with D possibly being TRBD2 (6 bases). Germline CDR1 LNHDA, CDR2 SQIVND (reference sequence). The germline V and J ends were trimmed by 3 bases and 8 bases, with 18 bases remaining between them. This CDR3 contains 15 residues. CDR3 in amino acids: CASSIWRGSGGTQYF. DNA of the CDR3: TGTGCCAGTAGTATCTGGCGGGGCTCCGGGGGTACGCAGTATTTT.

The chain carries TRBV11-2 and TRBJ2-7, with 13 bases matching TRBD2. J was trimmed by 8 bases and V by 5 bases; bases with no gene match: 6. Germline CDR1 and CDR2: SGHAT and FQNNGV. This CDR3 spans 14 amino acids. CDR3 nucleotides: TGTGCCAGCAGCCCCGGGACTAGCGGGACCCAGCAGTACTTC. Amino acid sequence: CASSPGTSGTQQYF.

V gene TRBV10-3 combines with J gene TRBJ2-7; TRBD2 is a possible D gene (6 bases). The CDR3 loop spans 14 amino acids. Germline-derived CDR1 and CDR2 are ENHRY and SYGVKD. V was shortened by 6 bases and J by 0 bases, with 12 bases between the two germline ends. The DNA of the CDR3 is TGTGCCATCAGAGCTTTAGCGGACTCCTACGAGCAGTACTTC. Translating it yields CAIRALADSYEQYF.

The V gene is TRBV6-5, the J gene TRBJ1-1; 7 nucleotides agree with TRBD1. The V gene end was trimmed by 6 bases and the J gene end by 3 bases; junction bases not matched to a gene: 7. The CDR3 extends over 14 amino acids. Per the germline V gene, CDR1 is MNHEY and CDR2 is SVGAGI. The CDR3 DNA reads as TGTGCCAGCAGACAGGGGATCCGGGACACTGAAGCTTTCTTT. It specifies CASRQGIRDTEAFF.

The chain joins TRBV5-1 to TRBJ2-7; 10 bases map to TRBD2. Trimming took 3 bases from V and 6 from J; bases not matched to a gene: 21. Looked up from germline, CDR1 is SGHRS and CDR2 is YFSETQ. The CDR3 runs 19 residues. The CDR3 sequence: CASSWTVQGAGGPLAEQYF. The CDR3 DNA follows: TGCGCCAGCAGCTGGACAGTGCAGGGAGCGGGGGGGCCCCTTGCCGAGCAGTACTTC.

The CDR3 sequence is CAWSVNLGNTEAFF. Here the CDR3 DNA reads TGTGCCTGGAGTGTAAATCTGGGGAACACTGAAGCTTTCTTT. V and J are TRBV30 and TRBJ1-1, with unresolved D. Germline V CDR1 and CDR2: GTSNPN, SVGIG (reference sequence). The CDR3 loop spans 14 amino acids. With 0 bases removed from V and 1 base from J, the gap between germline ends came to 9 bases.

This clone is termed medium-sized. V is TRBV27 and J is TRBJ1-5; D is perhaps TRBD1 (6 bases). Germline CDR1 MNHEY, CDR2 SMNVEV (reference sequence). The CDR3 covers 15 residues. The germline V and J ends were trimmed by 0 bases and 9 bases, with 15 bases remaining between them. CDR3 residues: CASSLSGRGNSPQHF. The CDR3 DNA reads TGTGCCAGCAGTTTATCCGGCAGGGGCAATTCGCCCCAGCATTTT.

The gene calls are TRBV10-3 and TRBJ2-2; D gene uncertain. Germline V gene lookup returns CDR1 ENHRY and CDR2 SYGVKD. V was trimmed by 4 bases and J by 1 base, leaving 7 bases between them. CDR3 size: 14 residues. The CDR3 bases are TGTGCCATCAGTGTGACGGAGAACACCGGGGAGCTGTTTTTT. Translating it yields CAISVTENTGELFF.

The CDR3 spells CSAPLSREQFF. In nucleotides, the CDR3 is TGCAGTGCTCCTTTGTCGCGGGAGCAGTTCTTC. The rearrangement links TRBV20-1 to TRBJ2-1, with D hard to call. The CDR3 is 11 amino acids. The germline CDR1 and CDR2 sequences are DFQATT and SNEGSKA (reference sequence). The V end lost 5 bases, the J end lost 10 bases, and 12 bases lay between the germline ends.

The table lists this clone with a few counts. The chain uses TRBV7-8 and TRBJ1-5; unclear D gene. This CDR3 comprises 17 residues. Trimming left V 2 bases short and J 7 bases short, with 21 bases between. Per the germline V gene, CDR1 is SGHVS and CDR2 is FQNEAQ. The CDR3 sequence is CASSLLVQPSMDQPQHF. In DNA, the CDR3 is TGTGCCAGCAGCTTACTAGTCCAGCCCTCTATGGACCAGCCCCAGCATTTT.

This chain's CDR3 is CASSPRQGLNTYEQYF. For the CDR3, the DNA is TGTGCCAGCAGCCCTAGACAGGGCCTGAATACATACGAGCAGTACTTC. V gene TRBV7-2 combines with J gene TRBJ2-7; 7 bases map to TRBD1. Germline V gene data show CDR1 as SGHTA and CDR2 as FQGNSA. This CDR3 is built from 16 residues. The junction had 14 bases not matched to a gene; V was cut back by 5 bases and J by 4 bases.

The chain employs TRBV4-1 and TRBJ2-7; no firm D call. This CDR3 comprises 15 residues. V lost 0 bases, J lost 2 bases, and 11 bases lay in between. Per the germline V gene, CDR1 is MGHRA and CDR2 is YSYEKL. CDR3 nucleotide sequence: TGCGCCAGCAGCCAAGATCACGGCGGTACCTACGAGCAGTACTTC. It is translated as CASSQDHGGTYEQYF.

The V and J genes are TRBV5-4 and TRBJ1-5; possibly TRBD1 for D (5 bases). CDR3 length: 13 residues. With 0 bases removed from V and 7 bases from J, the gap between germline ends came to 8 bases. The germline V gene has CDR1 SGHNT and CDR2 YYREEE (reference sequence). CDR3 sequence (DNA): TGTGCCAGCAGCTTGGACAGGTCCCAGCCCCAGCATTTT. Translated: CASSLDRSQPQHF.

J is TRBJ2-7 and V is TRBV6-6, with D possibly called TRBD1 or TRBD2 (6 bases each). Trimming removed 5 bases at V and 5 bases at J, with 19 bases between. The CDR3 consists of 15 residues. CDR1 and CDR2 from the germline V gene are MNHNY and SVGAGI (reference sequence). CDR3 bases: TGTGCCAGCAGTACCCGACTAGGGGGAGTGGACGAGCAGTACTTC. It yields the protein CASSTRLGGVDEQYF.

The genes are TRBV5-4 and TRBJ2-3; 10 positions agree with TRBD2. The V gene end was trimmed by 1 base and the J gene end by 6 bases; junction bases not matched to a gene: 2. CDR1 and CDR2 (germline): SGHNT, YYREEE (reference sequence). This CDR3 spans 14 amino acids. The CDR3 reads CASSLTAGGDTQYF. The CDR3 DNA follows: TGTGCCAGCAGCTTGACAGCGGGGGGGGATACGCAGTATTTT.

To note about this clone: One junction end does not reproduce the germline sequence, and a read error may be involved. The chain employs TRBV6-9 and TRBJ1-4; weak D call: TRBD1 (6 bases). CDR3 size: 16 residues. Looked up from germline, CDR1 is MNHGY and CDR2 is SVAAGI. The CDR3 sequence is CASSYSVPTGNRKTVF. CDR3 sequence (DNA): TGTGCCAGCAGTTATTCGGTTCCTACAGGGAACCGAAAAACTGTTTTT.

The chain couples TRBV27 to TRBJ2-2; D gene uncertain. This CDR3 has 12 amino acids. Trimming took off 6 bases at V and 2 bases at J, with 4 bases between the two ends. The germline V gene has CDR1 MNHEY and CDR2 SMNVEV (reference sequence). CDR3 nucleotides: TGTGCCAGCAGCAGAAACACCGGGGAGCTGTTTTTT. Its translation: CASSRNTGELFF.

The CDR3 protein is CASSSGGVGETQYF. The DNA of the CDR3 is TGTGCCAGCAGCTCGGGTGGGGTAGGAGAGACCCAGTACTTC. V gene TRBV7-2 combines with J gene TRBJ2-5; D is ambiguous. V was cut by 4 bases and J by 4 bases, with 13 bases left in between. Germline V gene data show CDR1 as SGHTA and CDR2 as FQGNSA. The CDR3 runs 14 residues.

J is TRBJ1-2 and V is TRBV7-9; D is ambiguous. Germline CDR1 is SEHNR and CDR2 is FQNEAQ (reference sequence). V lost 3 bases, J lost 5 bases, and 10 bases lay in between. This CDR3 contains 13 residues. The CDR3 protein is CASSLGPRYGYTF. The CDR3 bases are TGTGCCAGCAGCTTGGGCCCAAGGTATGGCTACACCTTC.

V and J are TRBV25-1 and TRBJ2-7; TRBD1 matches at 11 bases. The germline V gene has CDR1 MGHDK and CDR2 SYGVNS. The CDR3 spans 16 residues. After removal of 4 bases from V and 7 bases from J, the junction contained 12 bases not matched to a gene. The CDR3: CASSGSPGQGVMEQYF. The DNA of the CDR3 is TGTGCCAGCAGTGGATCGCCGGGACAGGGGGTTATGGAGCAGTACTTC.